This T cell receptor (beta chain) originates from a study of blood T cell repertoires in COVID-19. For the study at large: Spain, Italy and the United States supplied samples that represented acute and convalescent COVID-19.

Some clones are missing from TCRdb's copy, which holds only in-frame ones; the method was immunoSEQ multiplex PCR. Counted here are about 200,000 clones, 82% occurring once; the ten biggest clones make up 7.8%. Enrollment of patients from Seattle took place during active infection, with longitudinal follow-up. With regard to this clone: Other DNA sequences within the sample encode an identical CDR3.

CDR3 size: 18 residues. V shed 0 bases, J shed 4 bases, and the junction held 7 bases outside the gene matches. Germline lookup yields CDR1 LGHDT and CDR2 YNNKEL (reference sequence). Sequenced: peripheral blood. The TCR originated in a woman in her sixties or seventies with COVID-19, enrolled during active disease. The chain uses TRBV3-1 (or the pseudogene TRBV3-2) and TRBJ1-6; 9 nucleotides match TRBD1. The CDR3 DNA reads TGTGCCAGCAGCCAAGAATCCGGGACAGGGACTTATAATTCACCCCTCCACTTT. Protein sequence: CASSQESGTGTYNSPLHF.